The entry below gives a single T cell receptor (beta chain) sequence along with its context. These data originate in a study of shared clonotypes between healthy human individuals. TCRdb keeps only in-frame clones here, not all; method: immunoSEQ multiplex PCR. This sample has about 960,000 clones, with approximately 80% found just once. Trimming removed 5 bases at V and 1 base at J, with 11 bases between. The CDR3 consists of 14 residues. Germline CDR1 SGHRS, CDR2 YFSETQ. This TCR came from a man between 18 and 29 years old in good health. This chain uses TRBV5-1 with TRBJ2-3; D is unclear. Sequencing was performed on memory CD4+ T cells sorted from blood. Subset denoted: CD45RA-negative fraction. The CDR3 coding sequence is TGCGCCAGCAGGCAAAGAACAGGCACAGATACGCAGTATTTT. This codes for CASRQRTGTDTQYF.